This entry lists 2 T cell receptor beta chains sequenced from one sample in a study of T cell responses to AZD1222 COVID-19 vaccine. Only in-frame clones appear in the TCRdb table, and some are missing; sequencing was by immunoSEQ multiplex PCR. The repertoire has approximately 150,000 clones, around 90% of them found once; the top ten carry 5.4%. This specimen consisted of peripheral blood, obtained 28 days after the second dose of the MenACWY control vaccine. Receptors originate from an adult who received the MenACWY meningococcal vaccine as a control.

The chain recombines TRBV30 with TRBJ2-3; D is ambiguous. Germline CDR1 is GTSNPN and CDR2 is SVGIG (reference sequence). With 0 bases removed from V and 0 bases from J, the gap between germline ends came to 4 bases. The CDR3 has 13 amino acids. The DNA for the CDR3 is TGTGCCTGGAGTGTAGCTAGCACAGATACGCAGTATTTT. Its protein product is CAWSVASTDTQYF.

The chain recombines TRBV30 with TRBJ1-2; no reliable D call. The CDR3 spans 19 residues. Trimming pared 3 bases from V and 0 bases from J, leaving 26 bases between. Germline assignment: CDR1 GTSNPN and CDR2 SVGIG (reference sequence). This chain's CDR3 is CAWSAYGWSSPLTNYGYTF. Here the CDR3 DNA reads TGTGCCTGGAGCGCCTACGGGTGGAGTTCGCCCTTGACTAACTATGGCTACACCTTC.